Following are 10 T cell receptor beta chains from one sample sequenced in a study of regulatory T cells in long-lasting Graves disease. The time point denotes: persistent/refractory GD, antithyroid drugs over 5 years with positive TRAb. RNA isolated from PBMCs was used to make the TCR library. Sequencing libraries for TCR beta were prepared with iRepertoire HTBI primers and Arm-PCR of CDR3 regions. Via MiXCR, TCRdb re-called the multiplex PCR reads, giving one row per CDR3 protein. The data show fewer than 450,000 distinct CDR3 sequences, less than 25% seen once. The sequences come from peripheral blood mononuclear cells (PBMCs), collected when the disease was refractory, from a patient treated with antithyroid drugs. These receptors were obtained from a female donor with Graves disease.

CDR3 residues: CASSLLQPNTEAFF. The CDR3 DNA is TGTGCCAGCAGCTTGCTGCAGCCGAACACTGAAGCTTTCTTT. V and J are TRBV5-8 and TRBJ1-1; D gene uncertain. V shed 1 base and J shed 1 base, with 8 bases lying between them. Per the germline V gene, CDR1 is SGHTS and CDR2 is YDEGEE. The CDR3 is made up of 14 amino acids.

The chain links TRBV10-2 to TRBJ2-1, with 13 nucleotides matching TRBD2. The CDR3 contains 14 residues. Germline loops: CDR1 WSHSY, CDR2 SAAADI. The V segment lost 6 bases and the J segment 8 bases; nucleotides outside the gene matches: 4. CDR3 bases: TGCGCCAGCAGGACTAGCGGGAGGACCTATGAGCAGTTCTTC. As protein: CASRTSGRTYEQFF.

The rearrangement links TRBV4-3 to TRBJ2-7; D is perhaps TRBD1 (6 bases). Trimming pared 0 bases from V and 2 bases from J, leaving 11 bases between. The CDR3 is 15 residues long. Per the germline V gene, CDR1 is LGHNA and CDR2 is YSLEER. Written as DNA, the CDR3 is TGCGCCAGCAGCCAAGAATTACAGGGACCCTACGAGCAGTACTTC. It is translated as CASSQELQGPYEQYF.

The chain has TRBV2 and TRBJ2-3; 8 nucleotides agree with TRBD1. The CDR3 covers 15 residues. The trim removed 5 bases at V and 9 bases at J, leaving 13 bases unmatched. Germline lookup yields CDR1 SNHLY and CDR2 FYNNEI. CDR3 amino acids: CASSFTFRGPDTQYF. CDR3 coding DNA: TGTGCCAGCAGTTTTACCTTCAGGGGGCCCGACACGCAGTATTTT.

The gene calls are TRBV18 and TRBJ2-7, with D possibly being TRBD2 (5 bases). V was trimmed by 3 bases and J by 3 bases, leaving 15 bases between them. Germline V gene sequence: CDR1 KGHSH, CDR2 LQKENI. The CDR3 sequence is 15 residues long. The CDR3 loop reads CASSPTGDDGYEQYF. The CDR3 coding sequence is TGTGCCAGCTCACCGACCGGGGATGATGGCTACGAGCAGTACTTC.

The chain links TRBV5-6 to TRBJ1-5; D call uncertain. There are 13 residues in the CDR3. The germline V gene has CDR1 SGHDT and CDR2 YYEEEE. V dropped 4 bases and J dropped 7 bases, with 12 bases sitting between them. The CDR3 DNA sequence: TGTGCCAGCAGCACCTGGGGAGGCCAGCCCCAGCATTTT. Translating it yields CASSTWGGQPQHF.

This sequence joins TRBV6-5 and TRBJ2-2, with D possibly matching TRBD1 (5 bases). Germline CDR1 reads MNHEY; CDR2 reads SVGAGI. This CDR3 has 17 residues. Between the trimmed V and J ends, which lost 0 bases and 7 bases, there was a span of 18 bases. The DNA for the CDR3 is TGTGCCAGCAGTTACTCTTGGCCCGGGCAGGGCGGCGGGGAGCTGTTTTTT. The encoded protein is CASSYSWPGQGGGELFF.

This sequence joins TRBV18 and TRBJ1-5; D might be TRBD1 (6 bases). Germline V gives CDR1 KGHSH, CDR2 LQKENI. The V and J ends lost 3 bases and 2 bases respectively, with 14 bases between them. This CDR3 contains 16 residues. CDR3 loop: CASSPQGPHGNQPQHF. DNA of the CDR3: TGTGCCAGCTCACCTCAGGGGCCCCATGGCAATCAGCCCCAGCATTTT.

This clonotype was observed many times. The genes are TRBV12-3 or TRBV12-4 and TRBJ2-7; D ambiguous. The CDR3 consists of 11 residues. Trimming pared 3 bases from V and 5 bases from J, leaving 5 bases between. The CDR3 spells CASSLVDEQYF. In DNA form, the CDR3 reads TGTGCCAGCAGTTTGGTTGACGAGCAGTACTTC.

The V call is TRBV19, the J call TRBJ1-1; the D is unclear. This CDR3 contains 16 residues. V dropped 0 bases and J dropped 0 bases, with 11 bases sitting between them. Germline CDR1 is LNHDA and CDR2 is SQIVND (reference sequence). The CDR3 loop reads CASSIDAPPMNTEAFF. The CDR3 DNA sequence: TGTGCCAGTAGTATAGATGCCCCGCCTATGAACACTGAAGCTTTCTTT.